This is a list of T cell receptor beta chains from one sample in a study of T cells in Graves' hyperthyroidism and ophthalmopathy. TCRdb re-derived calls from the multiplex PCR reads in MiXCR, one entry per CDR3 protein. The profile shows hundreds of thousands of distinct CDR3 sequences, 18% of them singletons. Sequences were obtained from blood. All receptors come from a woman aged 45-59 years with Graves' hyperthyroidism that later progressed to Graves' ophthalmopathy. CDR3s include the opening cysteine and the closing phenylalanine or tryptophan. A D gene is named only where the DNA matches it firmly. For some rows the clone size is stated as once, few or many, or as a class when expanded; others skip it.

>TRBV6-1|-|-|TRBJ2-7
CASAQGSYEQYF
TGTGCCAGCGCGCAGGGCTCCTACGAGCAGTACTTC
>TRBV11-2|-|many|TRBJ1-1
CASSMTGMNTEAFF
TGTGCCAGCAGCATGACGGGTATGAACACTGAAGCTTTCTTT
>TRBV12-3/TRBV12-4|-|many|TRBJ2-3
CASSPYPDTQYF
TGTGCCAGCAGTCCCTACCCAGATACGCAGTATTTT
>TRBV5-5|TRBD2|few|TRBJ2-2
CASSPTLAGGRTGELFF
TGTGCCAGCAGCCCTACCCTAGCGGGGGGTCGCACCGGGGAGCTGTTTTTT
>TRBV20-1|-|many|TRBJ2-7
CSANRGNYEQYF
TGCAGTGCTAACCGGGGGAACTACGAGCAGTACTTC
>TRBV20-1|TRBD2|many|TRBJ2-1
CSARERGYNEQFF
TGCAGTGCTAGAGAGCGGGGGTACAATGAGCAGTTCTTC
>TRBV2|-|-|TRBJ2-7
CASSARAGVVHEQYF
TGTGCCAGCAGTGCTCGGGCAGGGGTTGTCCACGAGCAGTACTTC
>TRBV30|TRBD1|few|TRBJ1-5
CASSFTGAGTQPQHF
TGTGCCAGTAGTTTCACAGGGGCGGGCACTCAGCCCCAGCATTTT
>TRBV7-9|-|-|TRBJ2-7
CASSRELTYEQYF
TGTGCCAGCAGCCGGGAGCTAACCTACGAGCAGTACTTC
>TRBV12-3/TRBV12-4|TRBD1|many|TRBJ1-1
CASSSRSGQGKNTEAFF
TGTGCCAGCAGTTCCCGGTCGGGACAGGGAAAGAACACTGAAGCTTTCTTT